The entry below describes one TCR beta chain. This sample is part of a study of T-cell memory formation after mild COVID-19. Overall study context: TCR clustering was largely donor specific.

Each CDR3 protein gets one entry after TCRdb re-called the 5' RACE reads with MiXCR. The sample consists of approximately 300,000 distinct CDR3 sequences, roughly 8.2% of them appearing once. There are 16 residues in the CDR3. The V gene lost 3 bases and the J gene lost 0 bases, with 11 bases spanning the gap. Germline V gives CDR1 SEHNR, CDR2 FQNEAQ (reference sequence). The sequence derives from a man between 18 and 35 years old who had mild COVID-19 (a few samples of this study predate the infection). Cell type and time point are not known. Input material: PBMCs or a T cell subset sorted from them (not recorded which). The V call is TRBV7-9, the J call TRBJ1-4; D is possibly TRBD1 (6 bases). CDR3 loop: CASSFLTGATNEKLFF. DNA for the CDR3: TGTGCCAGCAGCTTTCTGACAGGAGCAACTAATGAAAAACTGTTTTTT. Full variable domain (outside the CDR3, taken from reference TRBV7-9 and TRBJ1-4): DTGVSQNPRHKITKRGQNVTFRCDPISEHNRLYWYRQTLGQGPEFLTYFQNEAQLEKSRLLSDRFSAERPKGSFSTLEIQRTEQGDSAMYLCASSFLTGATNEKLFFGSGTQLSVL.